The clone carrying this T cell receptor (beta chain) was seen a handful of times. Using RNA transcripts as the source, TCR beta CDR3 regions were amplified. The TCR CDR3 first-round RT-PCR relied on the HTBI primer set. TCRdb processed the multiplex PCR reads anew with MiXCR; each CDR3 protein has one entry. The sample lists fewer than 450,000 distinct CDR3 sequences, approximately 16% seen once, with roughly 19% in the top ten. This entry belongs to a study of T cells in Graves' hyperthyroidism and ophthalmopathy. Looked up from germline, CDR1 is MGHRA and CDR2 is YSYEKL. The V gene end was trimmed by 0 bases and the J gene end by 4 bases; junction bases not matched to a gene: 5. The CDR3 is 18 residues long.

Sequencing input: blood. The TCR comes from a woman in her sixties or seventies with Graves' ophthalmopathy. The chain links TRBV4-1 to TRBJ2-2; 13 bases match TRBD2. The CDR3 reads CASSQERGLAGPTGELFF. DNA of the CDR3: TGCGCCAGCAGCCAAGAAAGGGGACTAGCGGGGCCCACCGGGGAGCTGTTTTTT.